The clone carrying this TCR beta chain has ten or more counts. TCRdb passed the 5' RACE reads through MiXCR, listing each CDR3 protein once. The sample contains around 47,000 distinct CDR3 sequences, around 7% of which appear only once. This entry comes from a study of spatial heterogeneity in lung cancer. Study-level information: The donor population consisted of 72 patients with untreated, early-stage non-small cell lung cancer.

Noted time point: blood at routine non-recurrence follow-up after resection. Extraction of whole RNA from tumor, nontumor lung or frozen PBMC preceded unsorted sequencing. This sequence was found in a female donor with early-stage non-small cell lung cancer. The specimen was PBMCs, collected at follow-up.

As DNA, the CDR3 is TGTGCCAGCAGTGCGGGACAGAACTCCTACGAGCAGTACTTC. It codes for CASSAGQNSYEQYF. V usage is TRBV12-3 or TRBV12-4 and J usage is TRBJ2-7; the D gene is possibly TRBD1 (7 bases). V lost 5 bases and J 0 bases, leaving 11 bases between the germline ends. The CDR3 sequence is 14 residues long.